This T cell receptor beta chain came from a study of T cell responses to AZD1222 COVID-19 vaccine. Study findings and constraints: Mostly white British, mostly female donors; authors suggested clonal diversity may be underestimated.

Clones were sequenced by immunoSEQ multiplex PCR, and TCRdb holds only the in-frame ones, with some missing. This sample has approximately 150,000 clones, with roughly 87% found just once. The V end lost 5 bases, the J end lost 2 bases, and 15 bases lay between the germline ends. This CDR3 has 16 amino acids. In germline, CDR1 is SGHTA, CDR2 FQGTGA. The study pooled second doses at about 4 or about 12 weeks. To note about this clone: Its specificity is unknown.

The receptor was derived from an adult who received the AZD1222 COVID-19 vaccine. Source: peripheral blood, taken 28 days after the second AZD1222 dose. The chain couples TRBV7-3 to TRBJ2-2, with D perhaps TRBD1 or TRBD2 (5 bases each). CDR3 sequence (DNA): TGTGCCAGCAGCGACCATCTGGGACCAAACACCGGGGAGCTGTTTTTT. Encoded protein: CASSDHLGPNTGELFF.